This T cell receptor (beta chain) appears in the sequencing data of a study of shared clonotypes between healthy human individuals. Researchers divided each subset's genomic DNA evenly across several immunoSEQ plates. This table comes from immunoSEQ multiplex PCR, and its TCRdb copy is limited to in-frame clones, with some not included. This table holds 1,400,000 or so clones, 97% to 99% found once. Sequencing input: naive CD4+ T cells sorted from blood. This sample's subset: CD45RA+ positively selected. The receptor's source is a man aged 25 to 45 in good health.

The CDR3 nucleotides are TGTGCCAGCAGCTTAGGACTTCCCCAGGGGCTCTACGAGCAGTACTTC. Protein: CASSLGLPQGLYEQYF. V is TRBV7-2 and J is TRBJ2-7; a weak D match, TRBD1 (6 bases). The V and J ends lost 1 base and 3 bases respectively, with 16 bases between them. Per the germline V gene, CDR1 is SGHTA and CDR2 is FQGNSA. The CDR3 is 16 residues long.